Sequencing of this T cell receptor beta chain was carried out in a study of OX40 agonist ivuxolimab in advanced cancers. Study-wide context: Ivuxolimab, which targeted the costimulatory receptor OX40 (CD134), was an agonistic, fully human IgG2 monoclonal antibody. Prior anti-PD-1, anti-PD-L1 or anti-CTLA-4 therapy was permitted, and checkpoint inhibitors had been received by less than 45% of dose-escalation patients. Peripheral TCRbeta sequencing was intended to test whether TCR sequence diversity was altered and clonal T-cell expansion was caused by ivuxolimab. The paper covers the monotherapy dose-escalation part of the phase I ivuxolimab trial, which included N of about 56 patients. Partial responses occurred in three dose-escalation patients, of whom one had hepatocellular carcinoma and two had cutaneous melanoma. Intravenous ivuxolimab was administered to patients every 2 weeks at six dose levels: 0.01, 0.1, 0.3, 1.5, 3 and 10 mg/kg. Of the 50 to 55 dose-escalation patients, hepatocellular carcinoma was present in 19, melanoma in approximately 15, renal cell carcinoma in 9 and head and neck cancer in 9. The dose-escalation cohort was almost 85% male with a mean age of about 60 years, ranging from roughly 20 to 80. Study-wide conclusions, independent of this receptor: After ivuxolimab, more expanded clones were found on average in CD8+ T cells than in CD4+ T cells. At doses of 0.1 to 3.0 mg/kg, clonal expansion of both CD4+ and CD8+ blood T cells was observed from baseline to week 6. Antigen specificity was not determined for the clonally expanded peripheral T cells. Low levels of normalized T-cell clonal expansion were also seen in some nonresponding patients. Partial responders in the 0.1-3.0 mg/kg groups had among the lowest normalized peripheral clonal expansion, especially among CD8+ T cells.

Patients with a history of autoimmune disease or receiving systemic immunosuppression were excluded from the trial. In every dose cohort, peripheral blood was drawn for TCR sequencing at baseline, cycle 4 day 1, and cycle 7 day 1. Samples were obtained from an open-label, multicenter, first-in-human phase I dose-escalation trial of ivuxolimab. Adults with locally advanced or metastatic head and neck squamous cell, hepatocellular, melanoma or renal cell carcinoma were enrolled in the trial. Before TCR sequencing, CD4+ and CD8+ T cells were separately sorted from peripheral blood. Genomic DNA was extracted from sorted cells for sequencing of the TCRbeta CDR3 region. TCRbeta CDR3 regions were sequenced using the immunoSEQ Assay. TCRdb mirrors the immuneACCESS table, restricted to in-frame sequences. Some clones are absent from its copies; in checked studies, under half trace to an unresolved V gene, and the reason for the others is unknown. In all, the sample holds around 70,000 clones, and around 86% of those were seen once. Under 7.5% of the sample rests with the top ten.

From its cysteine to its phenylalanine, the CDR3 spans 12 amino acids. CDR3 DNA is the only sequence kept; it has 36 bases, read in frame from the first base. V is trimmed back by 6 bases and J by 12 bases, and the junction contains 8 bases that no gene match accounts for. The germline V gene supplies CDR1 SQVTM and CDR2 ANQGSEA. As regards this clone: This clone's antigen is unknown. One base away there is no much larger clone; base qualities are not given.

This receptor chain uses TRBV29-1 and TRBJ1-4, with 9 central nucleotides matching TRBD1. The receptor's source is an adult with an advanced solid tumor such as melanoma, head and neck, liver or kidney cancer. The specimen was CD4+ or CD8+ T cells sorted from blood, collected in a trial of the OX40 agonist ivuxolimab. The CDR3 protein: CSVAPGQGELFF. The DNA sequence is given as TGCAGCGTAGCTCCGGGACAGGGAGAACTGTTTTTT.